The entry below describes one T cell receptor (beta chain). This sample is part of a study of OX40 agonist ivuxolimab in advanced cancers. Sequencing used immunoSEQ multiplex PCR; TCRdb keeps in-frame clones, though not all of them. The sample yields more than 20,000 clones, more than 65% seen once. The CDR3 has 15 amino acids. V and J are TRBV21-1 and TRBJ1-4; TRBD1, the table's D call, lacks a check against the DNA. TRBV21-1 is noted as a pseudogene. This specimen was CD4+ or CD8+ T cells sorted from blood, taken in a trial of the OX40 agonist ivuxolimab. The TCR was taken from an adult with an advanced solid tumor such as melanoma, head and neck, liver or kidney cancer. The CDR3, as DNA: TGTGCCAGCATGGGGGACAGCAGATCCAGTGGAAAACTGTTTTTT. Its protein product is CASMGDSRSSGKLFF.